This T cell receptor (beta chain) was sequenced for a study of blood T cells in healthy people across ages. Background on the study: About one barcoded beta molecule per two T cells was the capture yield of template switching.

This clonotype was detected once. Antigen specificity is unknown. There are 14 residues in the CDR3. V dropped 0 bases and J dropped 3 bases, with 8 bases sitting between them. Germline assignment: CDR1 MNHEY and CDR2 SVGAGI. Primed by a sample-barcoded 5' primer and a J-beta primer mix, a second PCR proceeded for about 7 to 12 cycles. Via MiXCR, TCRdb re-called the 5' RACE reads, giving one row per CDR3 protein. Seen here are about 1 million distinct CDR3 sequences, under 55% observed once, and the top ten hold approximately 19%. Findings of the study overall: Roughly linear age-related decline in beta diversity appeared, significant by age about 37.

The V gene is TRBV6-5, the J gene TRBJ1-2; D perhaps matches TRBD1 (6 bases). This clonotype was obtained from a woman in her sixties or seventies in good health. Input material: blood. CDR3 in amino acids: CASSYSGQYYGYTF. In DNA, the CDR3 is TGTGCCAGCAGTTACTCGGGACAATACTATGGCTACACCTTC.